This T cell receptor beta chain was sequenced in a study of shared clonotypes between healthy human individuals (dated by TCRdb to between 2020 and 2021). Looking at the study overall: The cohort comprised two women and a few men aged 18 to 49 years. To increase sequencing depth and limit assay-specific biases, TCR repertoire library preparation and sequencing were carried out by different laboratories using diverse techniques. Blood TCR repertoires of roughly five healthy adults were deeply sequenced to estimate repertoire size and the extent of clonotype sharing between individuals. Per donor, leukapheresis produced somewhere between about 0.85 and 9.5 billion PBMCs. For each donor, CD4 naive and CD4 memory were each given three plates, CD8 naive was given two plates, and CD8 memory was given one plate. Study-level results and caveats: Pairwise subsampling indicated that sequencing depth was expected to affect the degree of clonotype sharing among donors. Clonotypes shared by all four sorted-subset donors showed higher generation probabilities than non-shared clonotypes. Rarefaction of sorted-subset datasets indicated incomplete sequencing despite the large sequencing depth. Because the study included only a small number of donors, the genetic and exposure-history diversity represented was limited. Sampling was restricted to blood, and TCR repertoires in tissues likely differ from the TCR repertoires found in blood. Naive subsets generally had larger estimated clonotype richness than memory subsets. About 5% of naive CD4, around 3.5% of naive CD8, approximately 2.2% of memory CD4, and around 0.4% of memory CD8 clonotypes were shared across a few donors.

Concerning this clone: Its antigen specificity is not known. No much larger clonotype is one base removed from it; base qualities were not supplied.

The donors were healthy, HIV-negative adults who had no recently reported acute infections or vaccinations. Every donor was a Caucasian adult residing in Nashville, Tennessee, USA. CD4+ T cells were enriched by magnetic negative selection, after which naive cells were positively selected on CD45RA and the negative fraction was taken as the memory subset. Blood was obtained by leukapheresis, after which PBMCs were separated by Ficoll-Histopaque density gradient centrifugation and cryopreserved in liquid nitrogen vapor phase. Analytical flow cytometry was used to check the purity and quantity of every magnetically sorted T cell population. Genomic DNA was isolated from each sorted fraction and quantified by UV absorbance on a Nanodrop 2000c. Spanning cysteine to phenylalanine, the CDR3 consists of 13 amino acids. Just CDR3 DNA is preserved here, 39 bases in frame from base 1. CDR1 and CDR2 (LNHNV, YYDKDF) derive from the germline V gene (reference sequence). Relative to germline, V is 7 bases shorter and J is 4 bases shorter, with 10 bases between their ends.

TCR CDR3 regions were amplified from genomic DNA by multiplex PCR using the deep immunoSEQ assay. Extracted genomic DNA from each cell subset was distributed evenly across all wells of several immunoSEQ 96-well plates, and each plate was treated as a replicate. For sorted subsets, 200 to 250 ng of genomic DNA, equivalent to tens of thousands of T cell genomes, went into each replicate PCR. Purified libraries were measured with a Qubit 3.0 fluorometer, size-checked on a Bioanalyzer 2100, and measured again with the KAPA Library Quantification kit. Every immunoSEQ 96-well plate was sequenced on a dedicated single-read 150-cycle Illumina NextSeq 550 flow cell. The source study handled its data this way. Because only junctional sequences without quality scores were contained in the immunoSEQ output, filtering matching that applied to full-length reads could not be performed. Sequences were annotated with PyIR, a Python wrapper for IgBLAST v1.9, and V/J genes and CDR3 were assigned using IMGT germline references. Reads were filtered out if the reads had weak V/J assignments (E-value above 1e-6), no CDR3, stop codons, out-of-frame junctions, or ambiguous translated residues. V3J clonotypes were defined as sequences sharing the same inferred V gene, J gene, and CDR3 amino acid sequence. Percentage overlap between repertoires was calculated by dividing the number of shared unique clonotypes by the size of the smaller repertoire. Repertoire richness was assessed with RTK rarefaction, the Chao1 estimator, and Recon v2.1 estimates of unobserved clonotypes. Generation probabilities for all TCRbeta clonotypes obtained by the gDNA method from a few donors were computed using OLGA. TCRdb's version of the immuneACCESS table is confined to in-frame rearrangements and falls short of the full clone set. An unresolved V gene accounts for under half of the shortfall where checked; the remainder is of unknown origin. Clone size and the V and J calls come from that table; the DNA yielded D and trimming. Counted in this sample were over a million clones; 95% to 97% of them appeared once. The ten most abundant clones make up roughly 1.2% of the sample.

The receptor's source is a man in his thirties or forties in good health. The rearrangement combines TRBV15 with TRBJ2-2; the D gene could be either TRBD1 or TRBD2, each agreeing at 6 bases. The sequencing input was naive CD4+ T cells sorted from blood. The cell subset or site label, read with the paper, signifies: CD45RA+ positively selected. The sequence in DNA is TGTGCCACCACCAAGGGGGGCACCGGGGAGCTGTTTTTT. Its translation is CATTKGGTGELFF.